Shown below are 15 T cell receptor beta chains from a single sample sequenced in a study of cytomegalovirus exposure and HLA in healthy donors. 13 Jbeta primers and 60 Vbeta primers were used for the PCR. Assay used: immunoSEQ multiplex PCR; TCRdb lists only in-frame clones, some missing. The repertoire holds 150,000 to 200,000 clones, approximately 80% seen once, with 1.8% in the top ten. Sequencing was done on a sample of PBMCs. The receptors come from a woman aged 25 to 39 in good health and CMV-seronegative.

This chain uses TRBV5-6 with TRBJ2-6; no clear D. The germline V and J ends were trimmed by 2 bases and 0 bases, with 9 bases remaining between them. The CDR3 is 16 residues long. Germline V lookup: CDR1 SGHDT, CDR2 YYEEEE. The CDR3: CASSFNLLSGANVLTF. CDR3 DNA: TGTGCCAGCAGCTTTAACCTACTCTCTGGGGCCAACGTCCTGACTTTC. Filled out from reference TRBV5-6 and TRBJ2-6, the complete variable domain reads DAGVTQSPTHLIKTRGQQVTLRCSPKSGHDTVSWYQQALGQGPQFIFQYYEEEERQRGNFPDRFSGHQFPNYSSELNVNALLLGDSALYLCASSFNLLSGANVLTFGAGSRLTVL.

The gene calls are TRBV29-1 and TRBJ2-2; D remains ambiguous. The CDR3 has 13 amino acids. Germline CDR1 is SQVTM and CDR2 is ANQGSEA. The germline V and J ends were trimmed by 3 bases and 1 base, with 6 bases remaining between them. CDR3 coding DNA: TGCAGCGTTGAGGGCAGGAACACCGGGGAGCTGTTTTTT. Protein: CSVEGRNTGELFF.

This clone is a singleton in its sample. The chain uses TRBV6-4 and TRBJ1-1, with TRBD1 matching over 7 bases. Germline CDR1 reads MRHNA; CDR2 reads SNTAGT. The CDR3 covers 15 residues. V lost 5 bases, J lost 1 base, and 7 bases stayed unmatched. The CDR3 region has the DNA TGTGCCAGCAGTACCCCGACAGGGAAGAACACTGAAGCTTTCTTT. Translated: CASSTPTGKNTEAFF.

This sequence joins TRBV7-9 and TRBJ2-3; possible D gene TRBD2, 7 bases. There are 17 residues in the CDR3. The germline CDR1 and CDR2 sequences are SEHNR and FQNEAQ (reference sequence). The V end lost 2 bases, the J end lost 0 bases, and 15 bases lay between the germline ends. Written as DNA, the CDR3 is TGTGCCAGCAGCTTAATCGGGGGGCACTCAAGCACAGATACGCAGTATTTT. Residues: CASSLIGGHSSTDTQYF.

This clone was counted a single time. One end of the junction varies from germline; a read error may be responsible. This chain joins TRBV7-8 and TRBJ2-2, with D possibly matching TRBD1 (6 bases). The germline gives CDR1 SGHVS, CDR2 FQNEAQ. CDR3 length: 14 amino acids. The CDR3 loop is CVSSSAGVTGELFF. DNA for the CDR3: TGTGTCAGCAGCTCCGCAGGGGTTACCGGGGAGCTGTTTTTT.

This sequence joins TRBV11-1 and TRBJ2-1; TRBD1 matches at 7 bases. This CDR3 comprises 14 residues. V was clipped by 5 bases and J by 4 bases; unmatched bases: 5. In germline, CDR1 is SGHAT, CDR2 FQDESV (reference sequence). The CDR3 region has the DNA TGTGCCAGCAGCCGGTCGGGACAGTACAATGAGCAGTTCTTC. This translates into CASSRSGQYNEQFF.

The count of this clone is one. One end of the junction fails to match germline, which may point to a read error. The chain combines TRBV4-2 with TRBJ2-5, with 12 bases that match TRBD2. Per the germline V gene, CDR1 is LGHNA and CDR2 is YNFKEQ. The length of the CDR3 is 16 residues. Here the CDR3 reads CASSQVGLAGQETQHF. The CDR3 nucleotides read TGTGCCAGCAGCCAAGTAGGACTAGCGGGACAAGAGACCCAGCACTTC.

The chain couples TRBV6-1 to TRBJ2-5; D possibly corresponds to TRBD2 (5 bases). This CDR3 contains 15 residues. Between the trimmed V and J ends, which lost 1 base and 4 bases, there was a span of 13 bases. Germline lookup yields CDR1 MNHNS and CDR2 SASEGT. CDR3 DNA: TGTGCCAGCAGTGAAGGCGGGCCAGTAGGAGAGACCCAGTACTTC. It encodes CASSEGGPVGETQYF.

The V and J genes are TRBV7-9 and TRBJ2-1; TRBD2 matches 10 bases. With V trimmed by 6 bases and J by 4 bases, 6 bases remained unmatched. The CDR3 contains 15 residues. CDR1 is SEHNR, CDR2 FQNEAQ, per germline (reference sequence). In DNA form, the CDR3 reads TGTGCCAGCAGGTCCGGGACTAGCGCGTACAATGAGCAGTTCTTC. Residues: CASRSGTSAYNEQFF.

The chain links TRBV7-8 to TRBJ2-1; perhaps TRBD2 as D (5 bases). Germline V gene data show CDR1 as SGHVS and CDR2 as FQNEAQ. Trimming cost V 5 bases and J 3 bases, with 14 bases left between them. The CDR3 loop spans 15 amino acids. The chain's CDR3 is CASSLGGGHYNEQFF. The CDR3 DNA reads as TGTGCCAGCAGCCTAGGAGGCGGCCACTACAATGAGCAGTTCTTC.

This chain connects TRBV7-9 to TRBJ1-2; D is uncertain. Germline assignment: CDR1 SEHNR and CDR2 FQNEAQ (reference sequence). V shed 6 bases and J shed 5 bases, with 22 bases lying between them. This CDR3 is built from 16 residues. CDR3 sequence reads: CASSLELGPLRYGYTF. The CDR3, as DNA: TGTGCCAGCAGTCTTGAACTGGGCCCCCTTCGGTATGGCTACACCTTC.

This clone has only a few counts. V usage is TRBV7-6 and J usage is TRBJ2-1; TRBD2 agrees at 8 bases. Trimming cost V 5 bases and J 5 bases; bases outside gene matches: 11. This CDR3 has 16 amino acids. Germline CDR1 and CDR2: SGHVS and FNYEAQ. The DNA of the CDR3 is TGTGCCAGCAGCCACCGGCGGACAGCGGGGGACAATGAGCAGTTCTTC. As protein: CASSHRRTAGDNEQFF. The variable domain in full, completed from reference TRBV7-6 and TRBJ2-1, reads GAGVSQSPRYKVTKRGQDVALRCDPISGHVSLYWYRQALGQGPEFLTYFNYEAQQDKSGLPNDRFSAERPEGSISTLTIQRTEQRDSAMYRCASSHRRTAGDNEQFFGPGTRLTVL.

CDR3 loop: CASSESKRASYEQYF. The CDR3 DNA sequence: TGTGCCAGCAGTGAATCTAAGCGGGCCTCCTACGAGCAGTACTTC. The chain uses TRBV25-1 and TRBJ2-7; D possibly corresponds to TRBD2 (6 bases). V dropped 1 base and J dropped 0 bases, with 10 bases sitting between them. In germline, CDR1 is MGHDK, CDR2 SYGVNS. The CDR3 consists of 15 residues.

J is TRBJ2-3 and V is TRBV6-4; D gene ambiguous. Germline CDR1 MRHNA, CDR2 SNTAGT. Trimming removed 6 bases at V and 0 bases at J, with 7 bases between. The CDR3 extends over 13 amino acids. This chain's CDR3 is CASSQRSTDTQYF. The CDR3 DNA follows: TGTGCCAGCAGCCAGCGCAGCACAGATACGCAGTATTTT.

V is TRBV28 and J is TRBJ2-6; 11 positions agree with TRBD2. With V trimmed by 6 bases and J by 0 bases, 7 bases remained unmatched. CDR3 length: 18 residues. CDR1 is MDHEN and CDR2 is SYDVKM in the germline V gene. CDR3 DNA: TGTGCCAGCAGCCCCCTAGCGGGAGGTCTCTCTGGGGCCAACGTCCTGACTTTC. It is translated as CASSPLAGGLSGANVLTF.